This TCR beta chain was obtained from a study of blood T cell repertoires in COVID-19. About the research overall: Both acute and convalescent COVID-19 samples were obtained from the United States, Italy and Spain. T cells, B-cell-depleted T cells, or PBMCs supplied cDNA or gDNA.

V lost 8 bases, J lost 9 bases, and 23 bases lay in between. In germline, CDR1 is MNHEY, CDR2 SMNVEV (reference sequence). The CDR3 length is 16 residues. Per the original methods: Estimates of nucleated cell counts were drawn from the amplification of reference gene primers. This table comes from immunoSEQ multiplex PCR, and its TCRdb copy is limited to in-frame clones, with some not included. V and J calls plus clone size are reproduced from that table; the DNA served to infer D and trimming. Of some 48,000 clones detected, 80% to 90% appear once; the ten largest clones hold nearly 45%. The chain links TRBV27 to TRBJ1-6; the D gene is possibly TRBD1 (5 bases). The sequenced sample was peripheral blood. The origin of this receptor is a human donor in a cohort sampled during active COVID-19. CDR3 bases: TGTGCCAGCCGACCACTTAGGGGTTGGGGGGGTTCACCCCTCCACTTT. Residues: CASRPLRGWGGSPLHF.